This is a list of T cell receptor beta chains from one sample in a study of blood T cell repertoires in COVID-19. The data were produced by immunoSEQ multiplex PCR, yet TCRdb's version contains in-frame clones alone and is incomplete. The sample lists over 200,000 clones; 85% were seen once. Sequenced sample: PBMCs or T cells enriched from blood (not recorded which). These receptors were taken from a man aged 35-49 years who had recovered from COVID-19. CDR3s include the opening cysteine and the closing phenylalanine or tryptophan. D genes are given only for firm matches. Only some rows state a clone size, as once, few, many or a class for expanded clones.

size	D	J	length	V	DNA	CDR3
-	-	TRBJ1-2	14	TRBV28	TGTGCCAGCAGTACCCCTAAGCGAGGCTATGGCTACACCTTC	CASSTPKRGYGYTF
once	-	TRBJ2-1	17	TRBV6-2/TRBV6-3	TGTGCCAGCAGTCAGACAGGAGCAGAATGGTGGGACAATGAGCAGTTCTTC	CASSQTGAEWWDNEQFF
-	-	TRBJ2-1	18	TRBV1	TGCACCAGCAGCCTTTTCCATCTAGCGGACCTCGAAGCGGTTATGCAGTTCTTC	CTSSLFHLADLEAVMQFF
-	-	TRBJ2-2	12	TRBV5-8	TGTGCCAGCAGCTTCTACGGTGGGGAGCTGTTTTTT	CASSFYGGELFF
-	-	TRBJ1-5	15	TRBV27	TGTGCCAGCAGTTTATACGGGTATAGCAATCAGCCCCAGCATTTT	CASSLYGYSNQPQHF
-	TRBD1	TRBJ1-6	15	TRBV27	TGTGCCAGCAACTGGGACAGAAAGACGGATTCACCCCTCCACTTT	CASNWDRKTDSPLHF
-	-	TRBJ2-7	13	TRBV6-5	TGTGCCAGCAGTTACAATGCGAGATACGAGCAGTACTTC	CASSYNARYEQYF
-	TRBD2	TRBJ2-5	16	TRBV19	TGTGCCAGTAGTCAAGGTAGAGCGGGATGGCAAGAGACCCAGTACTTC	CASSQGRAGWQETQYF
once	-	TRBJ2-7	13	TRBV28	TGTGCCAGCAGATCCGGGGGTTACAACGAGCAGTACTTC	CASRSGGYNEQYF
-	-	TRBJ1-2	14	TRBV4-2	TGTGCCAGCAGCCAAGAGCGCGGGTACGCTGGCTACACCTTC	CASSQERGYAGYTF
-	TRBD1	TRBJ1-2	17	TRBV11-3	TGTGCCAGCAGCTTAGACTCCCGACAGGGAATTAACTATGGCTACACCTTC	CASSLDSRQGINYGYTF
-	-	TRBJ2-7	12	TRBV7-2	TGTGCCAGCAGCTCAGGGGTCTACGAGCAGTACTTC	CASSSGVYEQYF
-	-	TRBJ1-1	12	TRBV29-1	TGCAGCGTTGAAACAACCATATCAGAAGCTTTCTTT	CSVETTISEAFF
-	-	TRBJ1-2	16	TRBV11-2	TGTGCCAGCAGCTCACTTCGAGGGCCTGGGGTATATGGCTACACCTTC	CASSSLRGPGVYGYTF
-	TRBD2	TRBJ2-1	15	TRBV27	TGTGCCACCACGCTAGCGGGAGGGCAATTCAATGAGCAGTTCTTC	CATTLAGGQFNEQFF
-	TRBD1	TRBJ2-5	15	TRBV2	TGTGCCAGCAGTGAACAGGAGGCAGGGGGAGAGACCCAGTACTTC	CASSEQEAGGETQYF
-	-	TRBJ2-1	12	TRBV7-9	TGTGCCAGCAGCCTCACAGGAGATGAGCAGTTCTTC	CASSLTGDEQFF
-	-	TRBJ2-5	12	TRBV28	TGTGCCAGCAGTTTATTGAGGGAGACCCAGTACTTC	CASSLLRETQYF
-	TRBD1	TRBJ1-3	17	TRBV5-5	TGTGCCAGCAGCTCTGGTCCCGGGACAGCGACGGGAAACACCATATATTTT	CASSSGPGTATGNTIYF
-	TRBD2	TRBJ2-7	16	TRBV10-2	TGCGCCAGCAGTTCTACGACTAGCGGCTTGTCCTACGAGCAGTACTTC	CASSSTTSGLSYEQYF
few	TRBD2	TRBJ2-7	16	TRBV6-1	TGTGCCAGCAGTGAAGGAAGTAGCGGGAGAGTCTACGAGCAGTACTTC	CASSEGSSGRVYEQYF
-	TRBD2	TRBJ2-3	16	TRBV9	TGTGCCAGCAGCGCCGGGACTAGCGTCAGCACAGATACGCAGTATTTT	CASSAGTSVSTDTQYF
-	-	TRBJ2-2	15	TRBV18	TGTGCCAGCTCCCCCAAGTCGGGAAACACCGGGGAGCTGTTTTTT	CASSPKSGNTGELFF
-	TRBD1	TRBJ1-6	13	TRBV19	TGTGCCAGTAGGACAGGGGACGTCTCACCCCTCCACTTT	CASRTGDVSPLHF
-	-	TRBJ1-2	10	TRBV29-1	TGCAGCGTGGGGGGACCTGGCTACACCTTC	CSVGGPGYTF
-	TRBD1	TRBJ2-1	13	TRBV24-1	TGTGCCACCAGTGACCTGGGACAGGCAGAGCAGTTCTTC	CATSDLGQAEQFF
few	-	TRBJ1-2	14	TRBV7-2	TGTGCCAGCAGCTTAGACCCCGGGAGACGAGGCTACACCTTC	CASSLDPGRRGYTF
-	TRBD1	TRBJ2-7	12	TRBV2	TGTGCCAGCAGAGGACAGGGGTACGAGCAGTACTTC	CASRGQGYEQYF
-	TRBD1	TRBJ1-5	16	TRBV20-1	TGCAGTGCTAGTCAGGGGGCATCGGCTATTAGGCAGCCCCAGCATTTT	CSASQGASAIRQPQHF
-	TRBD1	TRBJ1-2	13	TRBV12-3/TRBV12-4	TGTGCCAGCAGTGCCGGGACAGTCGGTGGCTACACCTTC	CASSAGTVGGYTF
-	-	TRBJ1-4	14	TRBV5-1	TGCGCCAGCAGCGCGGGGGGATCGGAGGAAAAACTGTTTTTT	CASSAGGSEEKLFF
-	-	TRBJ1-5	11	TRBV6-1	TGTGCCAGCAGTGCGTCGCAGCCCCAGCATTTT	CASSASQPQHF
-	TRBD1	TRBJ2-7	16	TRBV14	TGTGCCAGCAGCCCGGCGCCAGGACAGGGGACCTACGAGCAGTACTTC	CASSPAPGQGTYEQYF
few	-	TRBJ2-7	15	TRBV6-5	TGTGCCAGCAGTTCTCAAGCCGGGATCTCCTACGAGCAGTACTTC	CASSSQAGISYEQYF
-	TRBD2	TRBJ2-4	19	TRBV6-2/TRBV6-3	TGTGCCAGCAGTTACTCGATGATTAGCGGGAGTACCACCTTCGACATTCAGTACTTC	CASSYSMISGSTTFDIQYF
once	TRBD1	TRBJ1-5	15	TRBV5-1	TGCGCCAGCAGCACCGGACAGGGGGCAAGTCAGCCCCAGCATTTT	CASSTGQGASQPQHF
-	TRBD2	TRBJ2-7	14	TRBV6-5	TGTGCCAGCGGGCTGGGACTAGCGGGAGGAGAGCAGTACTTC	CASGLGLAGGEQYF
-	-	TRBJ2-3	15	TRBV7-2	TGTGCCAGCAGCACCCGTGCGGGGAGCCCAGATACGCAGTATTTT	CASSTRAGSPDTQYF
-	-	TRBJ2-7	13	TRBV6-2/TRBV6-3	TGTGCCAGCAGTTACGGACTCGACTACGAGCAGTACTTC	CASSYGLDYEQYF
many	-	TRBJ2-7	15	TRBV28	TGTGCCAGCAGTGTACCCGACAGTCATGCCTACGAGCAGTACTTC	CASSVPDSHAYEQYF
once	-	TRBJ2-7	10	TRBV20-1	TGCAGTGCTCAAAAATTCGAGCAGTACTTC	CSAQKFEQYF
once	-	TRBJ2-7	18	TRBV4-1	TGCGCCAGCAGCCAACTGATGGAGGGACCGGGCGTTTTTTACGAGCAGTACTTC	CASSQLMEGPGVFYEQYF
-	-	TRBJ2-2	15	TRBV2	TGTGCCAGCAGTGAACACAGGGATTTTGGCGGGGAGCTGTTTTTT	CASSEHRDFGGELFF
-	TRBD1	TRBJ1-3	16	TRBV11-2	TGTGCCAGCAGCGGAGGAGGGACAGGCTCTGGAAACACCATATATTTT	CASSGGGTGSGNTIYF
-	TRBD2	TRBJ2-7	15	TRBV11-2	TGTGCCAGCAGCTTCCTTCCTAGCGGGAGCCACGAGCAGTACTTC	CASSFLPSGSHEQYF
few	-	TRBJ2-2	13	TRBV28	TGTGCCAGCAGTTTCTCCCGGACCGGGGAGCTGTTTTTT	CASSFSRTGELFF
-	-	TRBJ1-4	14	TRBV28	TGTGCCAGCAGTTTCCGGGTTGGTTATGAAAAACTGTTTTTT	CASSFRVGYEKLFF
-	-	TRBJ1-1	16	TRBV3-1/TRBV3-2	TGTGCCAGCAGCCACGGGAGGGCAACATTGAACACTGAAGCTTTCTTT	CASSHGRATLNTEAFF